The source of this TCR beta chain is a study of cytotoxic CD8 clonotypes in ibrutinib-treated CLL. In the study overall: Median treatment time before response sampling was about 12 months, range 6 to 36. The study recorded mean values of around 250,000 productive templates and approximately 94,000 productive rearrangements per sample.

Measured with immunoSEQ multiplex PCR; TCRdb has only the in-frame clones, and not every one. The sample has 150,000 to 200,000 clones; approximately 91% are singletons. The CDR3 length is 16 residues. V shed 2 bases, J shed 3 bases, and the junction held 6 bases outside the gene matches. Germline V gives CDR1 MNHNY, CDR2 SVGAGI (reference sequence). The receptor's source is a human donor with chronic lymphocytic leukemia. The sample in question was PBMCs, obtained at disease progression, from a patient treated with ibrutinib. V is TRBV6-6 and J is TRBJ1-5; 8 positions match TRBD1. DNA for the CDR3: TGTGCCAGCAGTTACCAAACAGGGGGGGACAATCAGCCCCAGCATTTT. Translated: CASSYQTGGDNQPQHF.